This T cell receptor (beta chain) is drawn from a study of blood T cells in healthy people across ages. The CDR3 consists of 12 residues. V was cut by 4 bases and J by 8 bases, with 10 bases left in between. Germline-derived CDR1 and CDR2 are LGHNA and YNFKEQ. Combining a sample-barcoded 5' primer with a J-beta primer mix, a second PCR ran for roughly 7 to 12 cycles. A single record per CDR3 protein comes from TCRdb applying MiXCR to the 5' RACE reads. Among roughly 680,000 distinct CDR3 sequences, approximately 49% were seen once, and the ten largest hold roughly 31%. This clonotype was picked up a small number of times.

Sequencing was done on a sample of blood. The clonotype originates from a woman aged 55-70 years in good health. This sequence joins TRBV4-2 and TRBJ2-3; unclear D gene. CDR3 nucleotides: TGTGCCAGCAGCCCCGACACCGGTACGCAGTATTTT. Translation gives CASSPDTGTQYF.